These 13 T cell receptor beta chains came from one sample sequenced in a study of shared clonotypes between healthy human individuals. TCRdb keeps only in-frame clones here, not all; method: immunoSEQ multiplex PCR. The table includes under 1 million clones, around 96% detected once. The naive CD8 subset, CD45RO-negative cells positively selected for CCR7, excluded terminally differentiated effector memory CD45RA+ cells. The sample comprised naive CD8+ T cells sorted from blood. Every receptor here comes from a man aged 25 to 40 in good health.

The J gene is TRBJ2-7, the V gene TRBV9; TRBD2 is a possible D gene (5 bases). Germline V gene data show CDR1 as SGDLS and CDR2 as YYNGEE. The CDR3 runs to 15 residues. Trimming shortened V by 7 bases and J by 1 base, and 18 bases separated the two germline ends. The CDR3 coding sequence is TGTGCCAGCCCAACGAGGTGGGAGAGGTCCTACGAGCAGTACTTC. Translated: CASPTRWERSYEQYF.

This clone is a singleton in its sample. The V call is TRBV14, the J call TRBJ1-2; no clear D gene. Germline lookup yields CDR1 SGHDN and CDR2 FVKESK. The CDR3 is 13 residues long. Trimming took off 0 bases at V and 5 bases at J, with 7 bases between the two ends. The CDR3 DNA reads as TGTGCCAGCAGCCAAGAGGGAGTTTATGGCTACACCTTC. This translates into CASSQEGVYGYTF.

This clone has just one count. V usage is TRBV27 and J usage is TRBJ2-7; 9 bases agree with TRBD2. V shed 6 bases and J 2 bases; nucleotides not matched to a gene: 5. Germline assignment: CDR1 MNHEY and CDR2 SMNVEV (reference sequence). CDR3 size: 14 residues. The CDR3 here is CASRTSGAPYEQYF. The CDR3 region has the DNA TGTGCCAGCAGGACTAGCGGAGCCCCCTACGAGCAGTACTTC.

This clone was picked up one time. Other DNA sequences from this sample encode an identical CDR3 as well. The chain links TRBV6-6 to TRBJ2-7; D is unresolved. The CDR3 runs 14 residues. V was cut by 6 bases and J by 0 bases, with 12 bases left in between. The germline V gene has CDR1 MNHNY and CDR2 SVGAGI (reference sequence). The CDR3 DNA sequence: TGTGCCAGCAGCTACAGTTCTAGCTCCTACGAGCAGTACTTC. Amino acid sequence: CASSYSSSSYEQYF.

V gene TRBV30 combines with J gene TRBJ2-3; 16 nucleotides match TRBD2. CDR1 GTSNPN and CDR2 SVGIG come from the germline V gene (reference sequence). This CDR3 region has 16 residues. The V segment lost 2 bases and the J segment 4 bases; nucleotides outside the gene matches: 3. The CDR3 nucleotides read TGTGCCTGGAGTCTTGGGACTAGCGGGAGGGCAGATACGCAGTATTTT. Translating it yields CAWSLGTSGRADTQYF.

The rearrangement joins TRBV27 to TRBJ2-1; 7 bases match TRBD2. Trimming at V came to 5 bases and at J to 8 bases, leaving 15 bases not matched to a gene. The CDR3 runs to 16 residues. Per the germline V gene, CDR1 is MNHEY and CDR2 is SMNVEV (reference sequence). The CDR3 DNA reads TGTGCCAGCAGTCTAACCCCTTGGACTAGAGAGGATGAGCAGTTCTTC. This gives the protein CASSLTPWTREDEQFF.

This chain uses TRBV7-9 with TRBJ2-5; TRBD2 matches at 8 bases. The CDR3 loop spans 15 amino acids. With 2 bases clipped from V and 4 bases from J, the junction kept 6 bases outside the gene matches. CDR1 and CDR2 (germline): SEHNR, FQNEAQ (reference sequence). CDR3 in DNA: TGTGCCAGCAGCTTAATTGTTGCGGGAGGAGAGACCCAGTACTTC. As protein: CASSLIVAGGETQYF.

Of note for this clone: The same CDR3 also results from other DNA sequences found in this sample. The chain is built from TRBV5-5 and TRBJ2-3; D perhaps matches TRBD1 (5 bases). With 4 bases removed from V and 1 base from J, the gap between germline ends came to 10 bases. This CDR3 is built from 14 residues. Germline CDR1 and CDR2: SGHKS and YYEKEE (reference sequence). The CDR3 sequence: CASSGAGGTDTQYF. The DNA for the CDR3 is TGTGCCAGCAGCGGGGCCGGCGGCACAGATACGCAGTATTTT.

The chain carries TRBV4-1 and TRBJ2-5, with 8 bases matching TRBD2. The V gene's germline CDR1 is MGHRA and CDR2 YSYEKL. The CDR3 extends over 15 amino acids. J lost 3 bases, V lost 4 bases, and 7 bases had no gene match. The CDR3 loop is CASSPEGTSEETQYF. CDR3 nucleotide sequence: TGCGCCAGCAGCCCTGAAGGGACTAGTGAAGAGACCCAGTACTTC.

V and J are TRBV27 and TRBJ2-7, with D tentatively TRBD1 (6 bases). The CDR3 loop spans 14 amino acids. The V end lost 6 bases, the J end lost 2 bases, and 14 bases lay between the germline ends. Germline CDR1 and CDR2: MNHEY and SMNVEV (reference sequence). The CDR3 coding sequence is TGTGCCAGCAGCCCGGGACACCGGCCCTACGAGCAGTACTTC. Translated: CASSPGHRPYEQYF.

V gene TRBV9 combines with J gene TRBJ2-5, with 10 bases aligning to TRBD2. CDR1 is SGDLS and CDR2 is YYNGEE in the germline V gene. This CDR3 has 15 residues. After removal of 5 bases from V and 1 base from J, the junction contained 5 bases not matched to a gene. CDR3 protein: CASSPGTSAQETQYF. DNA of the CDR3: TGTGCCAGCAGTCCCGGGACTAGCGCCCAAGAGACCCAGTACTTC.

A single count supports this clone. The chain combines TRBV30 with TRBJ2-7; D is ambiguous. The germline CDR1 and CDR2 sequences are GTSNPN and SVGIG (reference sequence). The CDR3 has 15 amino acids. Trimming took 4 bases from V and 0 from J, leaving 16 bases between them. The CDR3 is CAWTSPGLTSYEQYF. The CDR3, as DNA: TGTGCCTGGACCAGTCCCGGCTTAACCTCCTACGAGCAGTACTTC.

V and J are TRBV4-1 and TRBJ2-6; D remains unclear. The CDR3 consists of 12 residues. Per germline, CDR1 MGHRA and CDR2 YSYEKL. Trimming removed 5 bases at V and 4 bases at J, with 3 bases between. The CDR3 DNA follows: TGCGCCAGCAGCAACGGGGCCAACGTCCTGACTTTC. It yields the protein CASSNGANVLTF.